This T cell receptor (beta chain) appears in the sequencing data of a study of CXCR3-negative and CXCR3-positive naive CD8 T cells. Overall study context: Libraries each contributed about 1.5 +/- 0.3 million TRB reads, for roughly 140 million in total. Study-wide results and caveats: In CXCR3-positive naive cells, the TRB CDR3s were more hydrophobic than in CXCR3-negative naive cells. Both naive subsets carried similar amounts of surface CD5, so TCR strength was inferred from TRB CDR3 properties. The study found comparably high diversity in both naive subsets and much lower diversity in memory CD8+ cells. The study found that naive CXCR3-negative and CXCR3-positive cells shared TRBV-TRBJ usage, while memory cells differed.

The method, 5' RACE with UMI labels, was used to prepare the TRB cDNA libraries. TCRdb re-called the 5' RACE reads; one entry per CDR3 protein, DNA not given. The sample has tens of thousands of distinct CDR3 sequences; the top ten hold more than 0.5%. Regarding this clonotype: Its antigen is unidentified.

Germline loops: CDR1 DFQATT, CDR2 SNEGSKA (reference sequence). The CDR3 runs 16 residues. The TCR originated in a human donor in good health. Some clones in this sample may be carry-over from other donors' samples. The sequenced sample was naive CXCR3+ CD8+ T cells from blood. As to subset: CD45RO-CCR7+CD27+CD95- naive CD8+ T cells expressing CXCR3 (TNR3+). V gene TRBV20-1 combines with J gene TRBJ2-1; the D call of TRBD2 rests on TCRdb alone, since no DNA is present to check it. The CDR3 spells CSARRLAGSSYNEQFF.